Given below is one T cell receptor beta chain in context. The antigen this receptor binds is unknown. Base-call qualities are not available, and no considerably larger clone is one nucleotide away. The data are from a study of blood T cell repertoires in COVID-19 (dated by TCRdb to between 2020 and 2021). Background on the whole study: Samples covering the acute and convalescent phases of COVID-19 were provided by collaborators in the United States, Italy and Spain. The prospective study material was composed of cDNA or gDNA derived from T cells, B-cell-depleted T cells, or PBMCs. Subjects who had been exposed to COVID-19, were actively infected with it, or had recovered from it provided the deeply sampled blood TCRbeta repertoires that made up the dataset. A freely available public database, intended as a resource for researchers studying the immune response to SARS-CoV-2, is where the repertoires were released. The samples were drawn from the first 160 participants of the ongoing ImmuneRACE study and from 950 to 1,500 subjects provided by 6 global collaborators. The sample metadata nearly always contained a de-identified subject ID, COVID-19 status, age in years and sex. Where available, HLA class I and class II types were taken from metadata supplied by the sample provider and were not determined by assay-based typing.

The CDR3 has 15 amino acids, counting the end cysteine and phenylalanine. Only the CDR3 DNA is retained, 45 bases long and in frame from the first base. V trim: 1 base; J trim: 3 bases; unmatched bases: 2. CDR1 and CDR2 are read off the germline V gene as SNHLY and FYNNEI. The immunoSEQ Assay, a bias-controlled multiplex PCR, was used to amplify TCRbeta CDR3 regions from genomic DNA. Per the source publication's procedure: Nucleated cell counts per sample were estimated from amplification of reference gene primers within the assay. Sequence reads were collapsed and filtered to measure the absolute abundance of every unique TCRbeta CDR3 rearrangement. For each sample, productive Simpson clonality was calculated as the square root of Simpson's diversity index across productive rearrangements. This is the immuneACCESS table as TCRdb keeps it, with only in-frame sequences that have V and J called. A part of the clones is gone; compared with another copy, unresolved V genes explain less than half, and the rest is unexplained. V, J and clone size derive from that table, while D and trimming were established from the DNA sequence. The sample table holds 250,000 to 300,000 clones, of which around 84% were seen once. In total, the top ten clones hold about 6.9% of the sample.

Points the paper makes about the study in general: The amount of clinical and demographic metadata varied by source and participant and was provided uncurated.

In the prospective study, participants were 18 to 89 years old, resided in about two dozen geographic areas of the United States, and were enrolled through a virtual design. In the prospective study, participants were assigned to cohorts based on the clinical history participants reported in a screening survey and a study questionnaire. Exposed participants were defined as having been in contact with someone with a PCR-confirmed or clinician-diagnosed COVID-19 case within 2 weeks of study entry. Each participant in the prospective study had whole blood, serum and a nasopharyngeal or oropharyngeal swab collected by mobile phlebotomists. Participants in the prospective study had the option to provide additional blood draws and questionnaires over a roughly 2-month period. Blood samples from the prospective study were shipped frozen or at room temperature prior to DNA extraction.

The V and J genes are TRBV2 and TRBJ2-2; the junction holds 7 bases that match TRBD2. The sample comprised PBMCs or T cells enriched from blood (not recorded which). The origin of this receptor is a woman aged 45-60 years who had been exposed to COVID-19. CDR3 protein: CASSEGEGYTGELFF. The bases are TGTGCCAGCAGTGAAGGGGAGGGCTACACCGGGGAGCTGTTTTTT.